Listed here is a single TCR beta chain. Its antigen remains unknown. These data come from a study of T cell clones after liver transplantation. About the research overall: Post-transplant blood was tracked for graft-donor-reactive T cell clones identified in a pre-transplant mixed lymphocyte reaction. Pre-transplant mixed lymphocyte reactions yielded third-party-reactive TCRbeta sequences as comparators for graft-donor-reactive sequences. Study results and limitations: Post-transplant, graft-donor-reactive CD4 TCRbeta sequences in blood dropped significantly in most of the 8 subjects.

The repertoire was sequenced with immunoSEQ multiplex PCR; TCRdb's copy has only in-frame clones and lacks some. The data hold about 51,000 clones, with roughly 90% observed a single time. The CDR3 runs 10 residues. Per germline, CDR1 SGHRS and CDR2 YFSETQ. V shed 7 bases, J shed 5 bases, and the junction held 0 bases outside the gene matches. This TCR derives from a human patient who received a liver transplant. T cells may partly derive from the graft donor. The starting material was CD8+ T cells from blood, obtained 12 months after liver transplant. The chain joins TRBV5-1 to TRBJ2-7; 7 bases fit TRBD2. The CDR3 DNA follows: TGCGCCAGCGGGGGGGACGAGCAGTACTTC. Translated, it gives CASGGDEQYF.